Listed below are T cell receptor beta chains from one sample, sequenced in a study of blood T cell repertoires in COVID-19. Measured with immunoSEQ multiplex PCR; TCRdb has only the in-frame clones, and not every one. This table has around 130,000 clones, 70% to 80% appearing once. The material sequenced was peripheral blood. The receptors were sampled from a man in his fifties with acute or convalescent COVID-19. CDR3s include the opening cysteine and the closing phenylalanine or tryptophan. The order of the fields is clone size, J gene, D gene, V gene, CDR3 DNA, CDR3 protein. A D gene is named only where the DNA matches it firmly. Not every row has a clone size; where given, it reads once, few, many or a size class.

abundance: .; j_gene: TRBJ2-3; d_gene: .; v_gene: TRBV14; CDR3nt: TGTGCCAGCAGCCCCGGGACTTTTCTAAGGTATACGCAGTATTTT; CDR3aa: CASSPGTFLRYTQYF
abundance: .; j_gene: TRBJ2-1; d_gene: .; v_gene: TRBV7-3; CDR3nt: TGTGCCAGCAGCCCCAGCCTAGAATCCAATGAGCAGTTCTTC; CDR3aa: CASSPSLESNEQFF
abundance: few; j_gene: TRBJ1-2; d_gene: .; v_gene: TRBV9; CDR3nt: TGTGCCAGCAGCGTGGGCAGGGGTAACTATGGCTACACCTTC; CDR3aa: CASSVGRGNYGYTF
abundance: .; j_gene: TRBJ1-2; d_gene: TRBD1; v_gene: TRBV20-1; CDR3nt: TGCAGTGCTGGGACAGGTGGCGGCTACACCTTC; CDR3aa: CSAGTGGGYTF
abundance: .; j_gene: TRBJ1-2; d_gene: TRBD1; v_gene: TRBV7-8; CDR3nt: TGTGCCAGCAGCTTAATGGGACAGGCGATCTATGGCTACACCTTC; CDR3aa: CASSLMGQAIYGYTF
abundance: .; j_gene: TRBJ2-3; d_gene: TRBD2; v_gene: TRBV5-6; CDR3nt: TGTGCCAGCAGCTTGATAATAGCGGGGCTCACAGATACGCAGTATTTT; CDR3aa: CASSLIIAGLTDTQYF
abundance: .; j_gene: TRBJ2-2; d_gene: TRBD2; v_gene: TRBV7-8; CDR3nt: TGTGCCAGCAGCCCGCGGGGGGGCACCGGGGAGCTGTTTTTT; CDR3aa: CASSPRGGTGELFF
abundance: .; j_gene: TRBJ2-7; d_gene: .; v_gene: TRBV5-1; CDR3nt: TGCGCCAGCAGCTTGGCGAGGCAGGGTGAAACCGAGCAGTACTTC; CDR3aa: CASSLARQGETEQYF
abundance: many; j_gene: TRBJ2-3; d_gene: TRBD1; v_gene: TRBV5-5; CDR3nt: TGTGCCAGCAGCTTAACCGGGACAGGGTGGACAGATACGCAGTATTTT; CDR3aa: CASSLTGTGWTDTQYF
abundance: .; j_gene: TRBJ1-4; d_gene: .; v_gene: TRBV24-1; CDR3nt: TGTGCCACCAATTGGGGGGGAACAGGTTTGGAGGAAAAACTGTTTTTT; CDR3aa: CATNWGGTGLEEKLFF
abundance: .; j_gene: TRBJ2-2; d_gene: TRBD2; v_gene: TRBV27; CDR3nt: TGTGCCAGCAGTTGGCGGGGGGGACACACCGGGGAGCTGTTTTTT; CDR3aa: CASSWRGGHTGELFF
abundance: few; j_gene: TRBJ1-1; d_gene: .; v_gene: TRBV11-2; CDR3nt: TGTGCCAGCAGCTTAATGGGGGCCGGGGACACTGAAGCTTTCTTT; CDR3aa: CASSLMGAGDTEAFF
abundance: .; j_gene: TRBJ2-2; d_gene: TRBD1; v_gene: TRBV5-4; CDR3nt: TGTGCCAGCAGCGGGACAGGGAACACCGGGGAGCTGTTTTTT; CDR3aa: CASSGTGNTGELFF
abundance: .; j_gene: TRBJ2-2; d_gene: TRBD2; v_gene: TRBV11-2; CDR3nt: TGTGCCAGCAGCTTCTCCAGCGGGGGGGCCGGGGAGCTGTTTTTT; CDR3aa: CASSFSSGGAGELFF